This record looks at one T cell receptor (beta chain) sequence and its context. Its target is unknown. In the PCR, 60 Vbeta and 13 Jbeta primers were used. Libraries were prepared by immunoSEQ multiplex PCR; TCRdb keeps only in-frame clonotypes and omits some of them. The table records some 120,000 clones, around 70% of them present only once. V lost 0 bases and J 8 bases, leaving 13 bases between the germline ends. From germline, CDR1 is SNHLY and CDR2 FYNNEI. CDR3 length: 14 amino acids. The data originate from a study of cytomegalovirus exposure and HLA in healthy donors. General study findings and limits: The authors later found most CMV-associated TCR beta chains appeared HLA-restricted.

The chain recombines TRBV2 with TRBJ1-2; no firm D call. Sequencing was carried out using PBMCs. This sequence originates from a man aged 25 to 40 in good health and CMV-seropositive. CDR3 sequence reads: CASSEALGFGGYTF. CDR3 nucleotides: TGTGCCAGCAGTGAAGCGCTTGGCTTTGGCGGCTACACCTTC.